The T cell receptor (beta chain) described here comes from a study of beta chain features in type 1 diabetes. Turning to the study itself: Age and gender were similar between patients and healthy donors, as were cell yields.

V was cut by 6 bases and J by 1 base, with 12 bases left in between. Looked up from germline, CDR1 is SQVTM and CDR2 is ANQGSEA. The CDR3 spans 13 residues. Of the isolated RNA, all was reverse transcribed, and so the sequenced material was expressed TCRB transcripts. TCRdb's copy holds only in-frame clones and misses some; the assay was immunoSEQ multiplex PCR. The sample has 95,000 to 150,000 clones, about 15% seen once. Whole-study findings and limits: In the patient group, naive, central memory and Treg TCRB repertoires seemed more alike than in the healthy donor group. Moderate yet significant TCRB CDR3 shortening was seen in Type 1 diabetes patients in all four CD4+ subsets.

Worth noting for this clone: Its antigen is undetermined.

Material for sequencing was central memory CD4+ T cells from blood. This rearrangement joins TRBV29-1 to TRBJ1-2, with no clear D. This TCR was sampled from a man aged 30-40 years with type 1 diabetes. CDR3 residues: CSVLKGGNYGYTF. The CDR3 nucleotides are TGCAGCGTCTTGAAGGGCGGTAACTATGGCTACACCTTC.